The table lists the clone carrying this T cell receptor (beta chain) with a few counts. What it binds is unknown. The data derive from a study of T cells after yellow fever vaccination. Study results and caveats: Although the secondary response was weaker, it peaked faster, at day 5 versus 15. Researchers cautioned that FACS-sorted repertoires could harbor abundant clonotypes contaminating from the bulk population.

TCRdb re-called the 5' RACE reads through MiXCR, storing one row per CDR3 protein. Seen here are about 260,000 distinct CDR3 sequences, 5.2% observed once, and the top ten hold about 3.5%. The V end lost 9 bases, the J end lost 3 bases, and 18 bases lay between the germline ends. This CDR3 is built from 14 residues. CDR1 MNHEY and CDR2 SVGAGI come from the germline V gene. The sequence was collected from a man between 18 and 35 years old who received the YFV17D yellow fever vaccine. The sequenced sample was CD4+ T cells sorted from PBMCs, obtained on the day of the yellow fever booster vaccination. This chain connects TRBV6-5 to TRBJ2-7; D is tentatively TRBD1 or TRBD2 (5 bases each). DNA of the CDR3: TGTGCCAGACCTTTTTGGGGTGGGGGCTACGAGCAGTACTTC. The encoded protein is CARPFWGGGYEQYF.